A single sample gave rise to the 27 T cell receptor beta chains below, sequenced in a study of shared clonotypes between healthy human individuals. Terminally differentiated effector memory CD45RA+ cells were excluded from the naive CD8 cells, which were CD45RO-negative and positively selected for CCR7. Only in-frame clones appear in the TCRdb table, and some are missing; sequencing was by immunoSEQ multiplex PCR. Of over 2 million clones in the sample, approximately 94% are singletons; the top ten hold around 1.1%. The sequencing input was naive CD8+ T cells sorted from blood. The receptors originated from a man in his late teens or twenties in good health.

V usage is TRBV4-3 and J usage is TRBJ1-2; D possibly corresponds to TRBD1 (6 bases). The germline V gene has CDR1 LGHNA and CDR2 YSLEER. CDR3 length: 18 residues. Trimming removed 0 bases at V and 0 bases at J, with 17 bases between. The CDR3 reads CASSQEGASAITNYGYTF. CDR3 DNA: TGCGCCAGCAGCCAAGAGGGGGCGAGTGCCATCACTAACTATGGCTACACCTTC.

V usage is TRBV18 and J usage is TRBJ2-2; D could derive from TRBD1 or TRBD2 (5 bases each). Trimming took 3 bases from V and 3 from J, leaving 11 bases between them. CDR1 is KGHSH and CDR2 is LQKENI in the germline V gene. The length of the CDR3 is 15 residues. CDR3 loop: CASSPGEGDTGELFF. In DNA, the CDR3 is TGTGCCAGCTCACCGGGGGAAGGCGACACCGGGGAGCTGTTTTTT. Variable domain in full (rest from reference TRBV18 and TRBJ2-2): NAGVMQNPRHLVRRRGQEARLRCSPMKGHSHVYWYRQLPEEGLKFMVYLQKENIIDESGMPKERFSAEFPKEGPSILRIQQVVRGDSAAYFCASSPGEGDTGELFFGEGSRLTVL.

This chain connects TRBV9 to TRBJ1-3; D gene uncertain. V lost 2 bases and J 4 bases, leaving 13 bases between the germline ends. Germline V gene lookup returns CDR1 SGDLS and CDR2 YYNGEE. There are 15 residues in the CDR3. CDR3 amino acids: CASSVDASGGNTIYF. The CDR3 DNA reads TGTGCCAGCAGCGTCGACGCCTCGGGCGGAAACACCATATATTTT.

The rearrangement links TRBV6-5 to TRBJ2-1, with TRBD2 matching 7 bases. The V and J ends lost 7 bases and 1 base, in that order; junction bases with no gene match: 7. Germline V gives CDR1 MNHEY, CDR2 SVGAGI. The CDR3 has 15 residues. DNA of the CDR3: TGTGCCAGCACCTTAGCGGGCGCATCCTACAATGAGCAGTTCTTC. It translates to CASTLAGASYNEQFF.

The V gene is TRBV30, the J gene TRBJ2-5; no clear D gene. The germline V gene has CDR1 GTSNPN and CDR2 SVGIG (reference sequence). The V end lost 0 bases, the J end lost 5 bases, and 10 bases lay between the germline ends. This CDR3 comprises 13 residues. The CDR3, as DNA: TGTGCCTGGAGTGTACTGATGGGTGAGACCCAGTACTTC. It is translated as CAWSVLMGETQYF.

V is TRBV9 and J is TRBJ1-2; 10 nucleotides agree with TRBD1. The CDR3 extends over 15 amino acids. With V trimmed by 4 bases and J by 2 bases, 5 bases remained unmatched. Looked up from germline, CDR1 is SGDLS and CDR2 is YYNGEE. CDR3 in amino acids: CASSPTGQGNYGYTF. CDR3 bases: TGTGCCAGCAGCCCCACGGGACAGGGGAACTATGGCTACACCTTC. Using reference TRBV9 and TRBJ1-2 for the parts outside the CDR3, the full variable domain is DSGVTQTPKHLITATGQRVTLRCSPRSGDLSVYWYQQSLDQGLQFLIQYYNGEERAKGNILERFSAQQFPDLHSELNLSSLELGDSALYFCASSPTGQGNYGYTFGSGTRLTVV.

CDR3 amino acids: CASSSGTGNNSPLHF. CDR3 sequence (DNA): TGCGCCAGCAGCTCCGGGACAGGCAATAATTCACCCCTCCACTTT. The V call is TRBV5-1, the J call TRBJ1-6; 8 nucleotides line up with TRBD1. Looked up from germline, CDR1 is SGHRS and CDR2 is YFSETQ. The CDR3 spans 15 residues. The trim removed 3 bases at V and 5 bases at J, leaving 4 bases unmatched.

As to this clone: In the same sample, other DNA sequences code for this CDR3. V usage is TRBV6-1 and J usage is TRBJ2-1; TRBD2 matches at 15 bases. The V gene's germline CDR1 is MNHNS and CDR2 SASEGT. The V gene end was trimmed by 3 bases and the J gene end by 8 bases; junction bases not matched to a gene: 2. This CDR3 has 15 residues. Here the CDR3 reads CASSEGLAGGYEQFF. The CDR3 DNA reads TGTGCCAGCAGTGAGGGACTAGCGGGAGGATATGAGCAGTTCTTC.

This chain joins TRBV5-5 and TRBJ2-7, with TRBD1 as a possible D gene (6 bases). Trimming stripped 0 bases from V and 0 bases from J, with 16 bases between. Per germline, CDR1 SGHKS and CDR2 YYEKEE (reference sequence). This CDR3 contains 17 residues. Written as DNA, the CDR3 is TGTGCCAGCAGCTTGGAGGGGGACGACATGAGCTCCTACGAGCAGTACTTC. Translated, it gives CASSLEGDDMSSYEQYF.

J is TRBJ1-1 and V is TRBV2; 8 nucleotides align to TRBD1. Germline values: CDR1 SNHLY, CDR2 FYNNEI. The V and J ends lost 6 bases and 1 base, in that order; junction bases with no gene match: 4. The CDR3 length is 14 residues. CDR3 in amino acids: CASSPTGGNTEAFF. Written as DNA, the CDR3 is TGTGCCAGCAGCCCTACAGGGGGGAACACTGAAGCTTTCTTT.

This clone was detected only a few times. V usage is TRBV10-3 and J usage is TRBJ1-2; no clear D gene. Germline loops: CDR1 ENHRY, CDR2 SYGVKD. The V end lost 10 bases, the J end lost 4 bases, and 13 bases lay between the germline ends. CDR3 length equals 12 residues. In DNA, the CDR3 is TGTGCCACTAATCAGGAGGCCTATGGCTACACCTTC. As protein: CATNQEAYGYTF.

The chain combines TRBV5-1 with TRBJ2-7; D possibly corresponds to TRBD2 (6 bases). Germline V CDR1 and CDR2: SGHRS, YFSETQ. Trimming took 3 bases from V and 6 from J, leaving 16 bases between them. The CDR3 runs to 14 residues. The DNA for the CDR3 is TGCGCCAGCAGCTCCGATTCCGGGGGAATCGAGCAGTACTTC. It specifies CASSSDSGGIEQYF.

The chain is built from TRBV5-6 and TRBJ1-1, with 7 bases identical to TRBD1. J was trimmed by 0 bases and V by 3 bases; bases with no gene match: 5. Germline-derived CDR1 and CDR2 are SGHDT and YYEEEE. CDR3 length equals 15 residues. Here the CDR3 reads CASSSGQPMNTEAFF. In DNA, the CDR3 is TGTGCCAGCAGCTCGGGACAGCCCATGAACACTGAAGCTTTCTTT. The variable domain in full, with the rest retrieved from reference TRBV5-6 and TRBJ1-1, is DAGVTQSPTHLIKTRGQQVTLRCSPKSGHDTVSWYQQALGQGPQFIFQYYEEEERQRGNFPDRFSGHQFPNYSSELNVNALLLGDSALYLCASSSGQPMNTEAFFGQGTRLTVV.

The chain carries TRBV11-2 and TRBJ2-1; D is uncertain. V dropped 1 base and J dropped 10 bases, with 8 bases sitting between them. CDR1 and CDR2 from the germline V gene are SGHAT and FQNNGV. The CDR3 is 12 residues long. The DNA of the CDR3 is TGTGCCAGCAGCTTAGTTTCTGGGGAGCAGTTCTTC. It codes for CASSLVSGEQFF.

The genes are TRBV6-5 and TRBJ1-1; D might be TRBD1 (6 bases). This CDR3 has 13 residues. Germline V gives CDR1 MNHEY, CDR2 SVGAGI. Trimming left V 5 bases short and J 4 bases short, with 11 bases between. The CDR3 DNA sequence: TGTGCCAGCAGTACCATACAGGGCACTGAAGCTTTCTTT. Amino acid sequence: CASSTIQGTEAFF.

This chain connects TRBV5-6 to TRBJ2-1; 8 bases map to TRBD2. CDR3 size: 16 residues. V trimming: 5 bases; J trimming: 9 bases; junction bases outside the gene matches: 16. Germline CDR1 is SGHDT and CDR2 is YYEEEE. The CDR3 region has the DNA TGTGCCAGCAGAGAGAAGGTAGTAGCGGGGTGGGGTGAGCAGTTCTTC. Protein: CASREKVVAGWGEQFF.

The chain recombines TRBV9 with TRBJ2-3; D is possibly TRBD2 (5 bases). The germline V gene encodes CDR1 SGDLS and CDR2 YYNGEE. The CDR3 contains 16 residues. The V end was cut by 0 bases, the J end by 1 base, with 12 bases between. In DNA form, the CDR3 reads TGTGCCAGCAGCGTAGCGGCGGGTATAGGCACAGATACGCAGTATTTT. It is translated as CASSVAAGIGTDTQYF.

The chain combines TRBV4-2 with TRBJ2-5; maybe TRBD2 (5 bases). Germline V lookup: CDR1 LGHNA, CDR2 YNFKEQ. The length of the CDR3 is 17 residues. Trimming took 0 bases from V and 5 from J, leaving 19 bases between them. CDR3 sequence reads: CASSQEERVPEWETQYF. In DNA, the CDR3 is TGTGCCAGCAGCCAAGAGGAGAGGGTGCCGGAGTGGGAGACCCAGTACTTC.

V and J are TRBV19 and TRBJ2-7; D tentatively reads TRBD1 or TRBD2 (5 bases each). CDR1 and CDR2 (germline): LNHDA, SQIVND (reference sequence). V shed 5 bases and J shed 4 bases, with 18 bases lying between them. CDR3 length equals 15 residues. CDR3 protein: CASSVSGTVFYEQYF. The CDR3 region has the DNA TGTGCCAGTAGTGTTTCCGGGACGGTCTTTTACGAGCAGTACTTC.

Points on this clone: This specimen includes other DNA sequences encoding the same CDR3. This chain joins TRBV30 and TRBJ2-7; D gene uncertain. The CDR3 contains 12 residues. V lost 4 bases to trimming and J lost 2 bases, with 9 bases between them. Germline-derived CDR1 and CDR2 are GTSNPN and SVGIG (reference sequence). CDR3 loop: CAWTRGTYEQYF. CDR3 nucleotide sequence: TGTGCCTGGACCCGCGGAACCTACGAGCAGTACTTC.

This clone has a single count. The chain carries TRBV30 and TRBJ2-5; perhaps TRBD1 as D (7 bases). Germline V gives CDR1 GTSNPN, CDR2 SVGIG (reference sequence). V was clipped by 4 bases and J by 0 bases, with 18 bases between them. This CDR3 spans 16 amino acids. CDR3 amino acids: CAWNSVAGGNQETQYF. The CDR3 DNA follows: TGTGCCTGGAATTCCGTGGCAGGGGGGAACCAAGAGACCCAGTACTTC.

The rearrangement joins TRBV4-1 to TRBJ2-7, with a possible D match to TRBD1 (5 bases). CDR3 length: 17 amino acids. Germline V gene sequence: CDR1 MGHRA, CDR2 YSYEKL. The V gene lost 0 bases and the J gene lost 2 bases, with 17 bases spanning the gap. CDR3 coding DNA: TGCGCCAGCAGCCAAGATTCCCCTACAGGCAGTCCCTACGAGCAGTACTTC. Its protein product is CASSQDSPTGSPYEQYF.

This chain uses TRBV29-1 with TRBJ2-4; D is unclear. The CDR3 runs to 16 residues. Germline CDR1 SQVTM, CDR2 ANQGSEA. Trimming took 6 bases from V and 0 from J, leaving 18 bases between them. The chain's CDR3 is CSVLGLPNIAKNIQYF. Here the CDR3 DNA reads TGCAGCGTGCTCGGATTGCCTAATATAGCCAAAAACATTCAGTACTTC.

The gene calls are TRBV2 and TRBJ1-1, with D tentatively TRBD1 (6 bases). In germline, CDR1 is SNHLY, CDR2 FYNNEI. The CDR3 loop spans 15 amino acids. V lost 6 bases and J 4 bases, leaving 18 bases between the germline ends. DNA for the CDR3: TGTGCCAGCAGCGCGGGACACAACGCGGGCACTGAAGCTTTCTTT. Its protein is CASSAGHNAGTEAFF. The full variable domain, completed using reference TRBV2 and TRBJ1-1, is EPEVTQTPSHQVTQMGQEVILRCVPISNHLYFYWYRQILGQKVEFLVSFYNNEISEKSEIFDDQFSVERPDGSNFTLKIRSTKLEDSAMYFCASSAGHNAGTEAFFGQGTRLTVV.

The chain carries TRBV4-3 and TRBJ2-7, with 8 bases lining up with TRBD2. The CDR3 loop spans 17 amino acids. Germline V gene lookup returns CDR1 LGHNA and CDR2 YSLEER. V trimming: 0 bases; J trimming: 0 bases; junction bases outside the gene matches: 7. Written as DNA, the CDR3 is TGCGCCAGCAGCCAAGAAGAGGGGCTAGCGGGCTCCTACGAGCAGTACTTC. It codes for CASSQEEGLAGSYEQYF.

V usage is TRBV30 and J usage is TRBJ1-5; a possible D gene is TRBD1 (6 bases). The CDR3 has 14 residues. Germline assignment: CDR1 GTSNPN and CDR2 SVGIG (reference sequence). The ends were cut back, 3 bases at V and 1 base at J, with 10 bases in the middle. This chain's CDR3 is CAWSAGASNQPQHF. For the CDR3, the DNA is TGTGCCTGGAGCGCAGGGGCAAGCAATCAGCCCCAGCATTTT.

The J gene is TRBJ2-3, the V gene TRBV27, with TRBD2 identical over 8 bases. The J segment lost 0 bases and the V segment lost 4 bases, leaving 6 bases of the junction unmatched. CDR3 length equals 16 residues. CDR1 is MNHEY, CDR2 SMNVEV, per germline (reference sequence). This CDR3 is CASSSPGLASTDTQYF. For the CDR3, the DNA is TGTGCCAGCAGTTCACCCGGACTAGCTAGCACAGATACGCAGTATTTT.